A single sample is the source of the 2 T cell receptor beta chains below, sequenced in a study of shared clonotypes between healthy human individuals. Method: immunoSEQ multiplex PCR; TCRdb's copy keeps in-frame clones and lacks some. Found here are around 2.3 million clones, approximately 96% of them singletons; the top ten hold more than 0.1%. Sequencing used naive CD4+ T cells sorted from blood. The sample's subset: CD45RA+ positively selected. These TCRs come from a man aged 18 to 30 in good health.

V and J are TRBV30 and TRBJ1-2; 9 bases match TRBD1. This CDR3 comprises 15 residues. CDR1 GTSNPN and CDR2 SVGIG come from the germline V gene (reference sequence). The V and J ends lost 0 bases and 5 bases, in that order; junction bases with no gene match: 7. The CDR3 sequence is CAWSVPDRGWYGYTF. CDR3 coding DNA: TGTGCCTGGAGTGTCCCCGACAGGGGGTGGTATGGCTACACCTTC.

The chain recombines TRBV5-1 with TRBJ2-2; TRBD1 agrees at 9 bases. In germline, CDR1 is SGHRS, CDR2 YFSETQ. V gave up 4 bases and J gave up 4 bases; unmatched junction bases: 11. CDR3 length: 17 amino acids. The CDR3 here is CASSMGTGGAGTGELFF. The CDR3, as DNA: TGCGCCAGCAGCATGGGTACAGGGGGCGCGGGCACCGGGGAGCTGTTTTTT.